This T cell receptor (beta chain) emerged from a study of OX40 agonist ivuxolimab in advanced cancers. Study-wide context: Patients in the trial were receiving intravenous ivuxolimab every 2 weeks, at doses of 0.01 to 10 mg/kg. Patients with prior anti-PD-1, anti-PD-L1 or anti-CTLA-4 therapy were eligible; approximately 40% had some.

This clone was seen once. The CDR3 length is 14 residues. Germline CDR1 is SEHNR and CDR2 is FQNEAQ (reference sequence). Trimming stripped 5 bases from V and 5 bases from J, with 16 bases between. Sequencing was performed with immunoSEQ multiplex PCR; in TCRdb, only in-frame clones are kept and a portion is missing. The sample lists roughly 43,000 clones, about 79% occurring once. V usage is TRBV7-9 and J usage is TRBJ2-7, with TRBD1 as a possible D gene (6 bases). The TCR was taken from an adult with an advanced solid tumor such as melanoma, head and neck, liver or kidney cancer. The source material was CD4+ or CD8+ T cells sorted from blood, sampled in a trial of the OX40 agonist ivuxolimab. CDR3 DNA: TGTGCCAGCAGCCCTACAGGGAAATTGCACGAGCAGTACTTC. This gives the protein CASSPTGKLHEQYF.